The clone carrying this T cell receptor (beta chain) was seen once. As yet, its antigen is unknown. V lost 3 bases to trimming and J lost 2 bases, with 8 bases between them. From germline, CDR1 is GTSNPN and CDR2 SVGIG (reference sequence). The CDR3 extends over 13 amino acids. The data derive from a study of cytotoxic CD8 clonotypes in ibrutinib-treated CLL. For the study at large: Patients attained about 25 partial and 2 complete responses; at median around 70 months, about 15 remained remitted while about twelve progressed. Among the samples, the mean was approximately 260,000 productive templates and some 94,000 productive rearrangements.

Libraries were prepared by immunoSEQ multiplex PCR; TCRdb keeps only in-frame clonotypes and omits some of them. The sample lists approximately 200,000 clones, 55% to 85% occurring once. Findings and limits, study-wide: Pretreatment clonality was elevated relative to age-matched healthy donors and paralleled circulating CD8+ T-cell counts.

Here the sequenced sample was PBMCs, taken after 24 months of ibrutinib treatment. This chain joins TRBV30 and TRBJ2-1; the D is unclear. The sequence was obtained from a human donor with chronic lymphocytic leukemia. In DNA form, the CDR3 reads TGTGCCTGGAGCATCAACACCTACAATGAGCAGTTCTTC. Translation: CAWSINTYNEQFF.